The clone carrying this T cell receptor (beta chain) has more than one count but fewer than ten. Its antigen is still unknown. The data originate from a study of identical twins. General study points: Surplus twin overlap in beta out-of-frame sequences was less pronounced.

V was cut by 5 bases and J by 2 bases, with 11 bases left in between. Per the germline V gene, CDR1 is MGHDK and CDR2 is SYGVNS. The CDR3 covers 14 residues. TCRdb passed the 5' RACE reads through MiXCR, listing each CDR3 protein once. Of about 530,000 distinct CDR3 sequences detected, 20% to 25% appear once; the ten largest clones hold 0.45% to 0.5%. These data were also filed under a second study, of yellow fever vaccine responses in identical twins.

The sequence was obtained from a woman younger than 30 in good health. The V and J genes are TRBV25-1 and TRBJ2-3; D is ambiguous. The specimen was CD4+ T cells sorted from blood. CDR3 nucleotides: TGTGCCAGCAGTCTAAGGGTCTCCACAGATACGCAGTATTTT. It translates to CASSLRVSTDTQYF.